The 16 T cell receptor beta chains given below trace back to one sample, sequenced in a study of T cell responses to AZD1222 COVID-19 vaccine. Clones were sequenced by immunoSEQ multiplex PCR, and TCRdb holds only the in-frame ones, with some missing. The sample carries about 190,000 clones, approximately 92% recorded once. The sample consisted of peripheral blood, taken on day 0 of AZD1222 vaccination. These receptors came from an adult in good health.

V gene TRBV14 combines with J gene TRBJ1-2; maybe TRBD1 (5 bases). Per the germline V gene, CDR1 is SGHDN and CDR2 is FVKESK. Trimming took off 1 base at V and 7 bases at J, with 13 bases between the two ends. This CDR3 is built from 14 residues. The CDR3 region is CASSQVSREGGYTF. CDR3 nucleotides: TGTGCCAGCAGCCAAGTCAGCAGGGAAGGTGGCTACACCTTC.

J is TRBJ1-5 and V is TRBV19; D perhaps matches TRBD1 (5 bases). The CDR3 is 18 residues long. Germline-derived CDR1 and CDR2 are LNHDA and SQIVND (reference sequence). Trimming shortened V by 1 base and J by 4 bases, and 20 bases separated the two germline ends. Written as DNA, the CDR3 is TGTGCCAGTAGTATAGCCACCCCGGGCAGGGAGAGTAATCAGCCCCAGCATTTT. Translated: CASSIATPGRESNQPQHF.

The chain combines TRBV28 with TRBJ1-2; D perhaps matches TRBD1 (5 bases). V shed 2 bases and J shed 4 bases, with 11 bases lying between them. The CDR3 loop spans 14 amino acids. Germline CDR1 reads MDHEN; CDR2 reads SYDVKM. CDR3: CASSLEGLLYGYTF. CDR3 DNA: TGTGCCAGCAGTTTAGAGGGGCTTCTCTATGGCTACACCTTC.

The CDR3: CSVEGGTDTQYF. DNA of the CDR3: TGCAGCGTTGAAGGCGGCACAGATACGCAGTATTTT. The gene calls are TRBV29-1 and TRBJ2-3; D is uncertain. CDR3 length equals 12 residues. Germline V gene sequence: CDR1 SQVTM, CDR2 ANQGSEA. V dropped 1 base and J dropped 1 base, with 3 bases sitting between them.

This clone showed up just once. The chain uses TRBV3-1 (or the pseudogene TRBV3-2) and TRBJ1-3; TRBD1 agrees at 7 bases. After removal of 4 bases from V and 0 bases from J, the junction contained 3 bases not matched to a gene. Germline lookup yields CDR1 LGHDT and CDR2 YNNKEL (reference sequence). This CDR3 is built from 15 residues. The CDR3 loop is CASSLTGNSGNTIYF. CDR3 DNA sequence: TGTGCCAGCAGCCTGACAGGGAACTCTGGAAACACCATATATTTT.

The rearrangement links TRBV10-3 to TRBJ1-1; no reliable D call. Germline CDR1 and CDR2: ENHRY and SYGVKD. The CDR3 consists of 14 residues. The V gene lost 7 bases and the J gene lost 4 bases, with 16 bases spanning the gap. The CDR3 DNA reads TGTGCCATCACCTTGACCCCCGACGGCACTGAAGCTTTCTTT. It codes for CAITLTPDGTEAFF.

The chain couples TRBV6-2 or TRBV6-3 to TRBJ1-1, with D unclear. The CDR3 contains 13 residues. The V gene lost 2 bases and the J gene lost 5 bases, with 9 bases spanning the gap. From germline, CDR1 is MNHEY and CDR2 SVGEGT. The CDR3 reads CASSYRVATEAFF. CDR3 coding DNA: TGTGCCAGCAGTTACCGGGTCGCTACTGAAGCTTTCTTT.

CDR3: CASSGTPRSNEQFF. The CDR3 DNA reads as TGTGCCAGCAGCGGGACCCCCCGCAGCAATGAGCAGTTCTTC. The chain is built from TRBV28 and TRBJ2-1, with D perhaps TRBD1 or TRBD2 (5 bases each). The CDR3 runs to 14 residues. V was shortened by 6 bases and J by 6 bases, with 15 bases between the two germline ends. Per the germline V gene, CDR1 is MDHEN and CDR2 is SYDVKM.

The gene calls are TRBV18 and TRBJ2-7; perhaps TRBD2 as D (6 bases). Germline-derived CDR1 and CDR2 are KGHSH and LQKENI. Between the trimmed V and J ends, which lost 3 bases and 3 bases, there was a span of 9 bases. The CDR3 runs to 13 residues. The CDR3 reads CASSPEGDYEQYF. CDR3 sequence (DNA): TGTGCCAGCTCACCGGAGGGAGACTACGAGCAGTACTTC. The full variable domain, its missing parts supplied by reference TRBV18 and TRBJ2-7, is NAGVMQNPRHLVRRRGQEARLRCSPMKGHSHVYWYRQLPEEGLKFMVYLQKENIIDESGMPKERFSAEFPKEGPSILRIQQVVRGDSAAYFCASSPEGDYEQYFGPGTRLTVT.

This chain uses TRBV4-1 with TRBJ1-3, with D possibly TRBD1 on 6 matching bases. The CDR3 consists of 15 residues. CDR1 and CDR2 from the germline V gene are MGHRA and YSYEKL. V was pared by 4 bases and J by 4 bases, with 14 bases between. The chain's CDR3 is CASSPTGAGGNTIYF. DNA for the CDR3: TGCGCCAGCAGCCCCACGGGGGCAGGAGGAAACACCATATATTTT.

The chain combines TRBV7-2 with TRBJ1-1; TRBD1 aligns across 7 bases. V was clipped by 3 bases and J by 6 bases; unmatched bases: 7. Germline CDR1 SGHTA, CDR2 FQGNSA. The CDR3 loop spans 14 amino acids. The CDR3 protein is CASSFLRDSAEAFF. CDR3 bases: TGTGCCAGCAGCTTTCTCCGGGACAGCGCTGAAGCTTTCTTT.

V gene TRBV10-3 combines with J gene TRBJ1-2, with D tentatively TRBD1 (5 bases). Germline V gene lookup returns CDR1 ENHRY and CDR2 SYGVKD. Trimming cost V 4 bases and J 2 bases, with 11 bases left between them. CDR3 size: 14 residues. The CDR3 loop is CAISVGRENYGYTF. In nucleotides, the CDR3 is TGTGCCATCAGTGTGGGCAGGGAGAACTATGGCTACACCTTC.

V usage is TRBV5-4 and J usage is TRBJ2-1; 9 bases fit TRBD1. CDR1 is SGHNT and CDR2 is YYREEE in the germline V gene (reference sequence). V was pared by 3 bases and J by 5 bases, with 6 bases of the junction left unmatched. The length of the CDR3 is 15 residues. CDR3 in DNA: TGTGCCAGCAGCTCCCCACAGGGGGCCCACAATGAGCAGTTCTTC. It encodes CASSSPQGAHNEQFF.

The chain links TRBV18 to TRBJ1-2, with D unclear. Deletions cut 3 bases from V and 7 bases from J, with 12 bases between. CDR1 and CDR2 from the germline V gene are KGHSH and LQKENI. The CDR3 runs to 13 residues. The CDR3 DNA reads as TGTGCCAGCTCACCTTCTGAGGAAGCTGGCTACACCTTC. It specifies CASSPSEEAGYTF.

Written as DNA, the CDR3 is TGTGCCAGCTCAGGACAGGGTTTAGGCAATCAGCCCCAGCATTTT. It is translated as CASSGQGLGNQPQHF. The chain is built from TRBV18 and TRBJ1-5; TRBD1 aligns across 8 bases. Germline V gives CDR1 KGHSH, CDR2 LQKENI. CDR3 size: 15 residues. The V segment lost 5 bases and the J segment 2 bases; nucleotides outside the gene matches: 5.

With respect to this clone: Additional DNA sequences in this sample encode the identical CDR3. The chain joins TRBV5-1 to TRBJ1-6, with 7 bases aligning to TRBD1. Germline loops: CDR1 SGHRS, CDR2 YFSETQ. Losses at the gene ends were 2 bases for V and 7 bases for J; bases not matched to a gene: 6. The CDR3 spans 15 residues. The CDR3 sequence: CASSLRQGGNSPLHF. The CDR3 DNA reads as TGCGCCAGCAGCTTAAGGCAGGGGGGAAATTCACCCCTCCACTTT.